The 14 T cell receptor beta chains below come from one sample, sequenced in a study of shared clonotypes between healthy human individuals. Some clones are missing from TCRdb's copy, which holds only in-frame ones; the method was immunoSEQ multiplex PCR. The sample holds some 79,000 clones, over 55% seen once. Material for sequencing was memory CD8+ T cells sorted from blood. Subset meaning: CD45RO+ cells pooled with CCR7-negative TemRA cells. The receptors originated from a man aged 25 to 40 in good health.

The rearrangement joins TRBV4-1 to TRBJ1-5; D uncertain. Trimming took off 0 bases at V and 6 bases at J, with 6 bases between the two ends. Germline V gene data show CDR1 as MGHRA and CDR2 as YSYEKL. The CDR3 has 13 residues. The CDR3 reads CASSQEGFQPQHF. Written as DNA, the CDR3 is TGCGCCAGCAGCCAAGAGGGGTTTCAGCCCCAGCATTTT.

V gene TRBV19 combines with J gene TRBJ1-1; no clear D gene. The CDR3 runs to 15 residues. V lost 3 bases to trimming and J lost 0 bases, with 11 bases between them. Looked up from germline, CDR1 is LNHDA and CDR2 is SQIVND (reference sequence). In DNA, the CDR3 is TGTGCCAGTAGTATTTCTGCTTTCATGAACACTGAAGCTTTCTTT. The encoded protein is CASSISAFMNTEAFF.

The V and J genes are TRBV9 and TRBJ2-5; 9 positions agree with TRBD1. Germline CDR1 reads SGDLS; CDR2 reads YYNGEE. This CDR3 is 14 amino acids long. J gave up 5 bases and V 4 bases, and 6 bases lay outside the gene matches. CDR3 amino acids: CASSLRQGGETQYF. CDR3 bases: TGTGCCAGCAGCTTGCGACAGGGGGGGGAGACCCAGTACTTC. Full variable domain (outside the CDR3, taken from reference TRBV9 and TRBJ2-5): DSGVTQTPKHLITATGQRVTLRCSPRSGDLSVYWYQQSLDQGLQFLIQYYNGEERAKGNILERFSAQQFPDLHSELNLSSLELGDSALYFCASSLRQGGETQYFGPGTRLLVL.

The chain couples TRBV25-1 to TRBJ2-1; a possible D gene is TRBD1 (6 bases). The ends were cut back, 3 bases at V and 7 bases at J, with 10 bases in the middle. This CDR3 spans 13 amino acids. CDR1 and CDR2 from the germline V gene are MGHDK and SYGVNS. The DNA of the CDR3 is TGTGCCAGCAGTGATGTACAGGGAAATGAGCAGTTCTTC. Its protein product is CASSDVQGNEQFF.

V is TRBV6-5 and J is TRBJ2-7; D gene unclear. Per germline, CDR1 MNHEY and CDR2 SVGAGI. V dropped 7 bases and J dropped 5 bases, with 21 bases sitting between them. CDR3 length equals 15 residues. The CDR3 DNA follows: TGTGCCAGCACCACTGTAGTGGGGAATCGGGACGAGCAGTACTTC. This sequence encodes CASTTVVGNRDEQYF.

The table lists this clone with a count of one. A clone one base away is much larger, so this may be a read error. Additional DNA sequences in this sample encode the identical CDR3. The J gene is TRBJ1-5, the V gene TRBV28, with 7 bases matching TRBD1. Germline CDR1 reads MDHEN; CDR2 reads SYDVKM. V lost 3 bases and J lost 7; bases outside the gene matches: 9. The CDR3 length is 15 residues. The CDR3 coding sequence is TGTGCCAGCAGTTTGGGAACAGCAGGGGGGCAGCCCCAGCATTTT. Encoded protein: CASSLGTAGGQPQHF.

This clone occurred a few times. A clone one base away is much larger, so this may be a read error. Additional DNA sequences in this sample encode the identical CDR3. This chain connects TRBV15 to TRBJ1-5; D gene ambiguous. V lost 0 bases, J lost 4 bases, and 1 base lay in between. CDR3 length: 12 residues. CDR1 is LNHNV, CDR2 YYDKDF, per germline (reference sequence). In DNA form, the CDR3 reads TGTGCCACCAGCAGAGAAAATCAGCCCCAGCATTTT. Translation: CATSRENQPQHF.

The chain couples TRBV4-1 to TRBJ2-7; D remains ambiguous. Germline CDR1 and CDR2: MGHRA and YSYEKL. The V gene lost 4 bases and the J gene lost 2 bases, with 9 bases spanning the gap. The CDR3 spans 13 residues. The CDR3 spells CASSPSVAYEQYF. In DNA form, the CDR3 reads TGCGCCAGCAGCCCAAGCGTAGCCTACGAGCAGTACTTC.

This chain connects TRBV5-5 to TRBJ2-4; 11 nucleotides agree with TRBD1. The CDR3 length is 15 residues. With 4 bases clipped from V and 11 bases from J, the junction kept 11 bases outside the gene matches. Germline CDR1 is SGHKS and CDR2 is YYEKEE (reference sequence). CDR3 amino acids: CASSTQPGQGEVQYF. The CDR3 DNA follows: TGTGCCAGCAGCACACAACCGGGACAGGGGGAAGTTCAGTACTTC. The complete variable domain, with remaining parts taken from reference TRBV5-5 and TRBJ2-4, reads DAGVTQSPTHLIKTRGQQVTLRCSPISGHKSVSWYQQVLGQGPQFIFQYYEKEERGRGNFPDRFSARQFPNYSSELNVNALLLGDSALYLCASSTQPGQGEVQYFGAGTRLSVL.

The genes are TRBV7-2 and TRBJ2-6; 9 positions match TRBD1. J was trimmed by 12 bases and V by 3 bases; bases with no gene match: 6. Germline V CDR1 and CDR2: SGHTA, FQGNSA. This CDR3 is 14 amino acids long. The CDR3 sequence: CASSFTGGGPVLTF. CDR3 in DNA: TGTGCCAGCAGCTTCACAGGGGGCGGGCCCGTCCTGACTTTC.

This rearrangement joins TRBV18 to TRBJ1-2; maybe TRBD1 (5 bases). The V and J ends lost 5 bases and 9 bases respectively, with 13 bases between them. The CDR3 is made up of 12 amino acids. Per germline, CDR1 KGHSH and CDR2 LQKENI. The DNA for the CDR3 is TGTGCCAGCTCAGGGGACTACGTGAGCTACACCTTC. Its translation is CASSGDYVSYTF.

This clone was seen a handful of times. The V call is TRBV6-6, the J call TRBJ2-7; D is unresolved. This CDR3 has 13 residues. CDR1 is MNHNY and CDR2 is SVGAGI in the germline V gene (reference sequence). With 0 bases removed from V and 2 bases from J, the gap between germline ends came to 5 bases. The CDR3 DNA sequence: TGTGCCAGCAGTTACTCGAATCCCTACGAGCAGTACTTC. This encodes CASSYSNPYEQYF.

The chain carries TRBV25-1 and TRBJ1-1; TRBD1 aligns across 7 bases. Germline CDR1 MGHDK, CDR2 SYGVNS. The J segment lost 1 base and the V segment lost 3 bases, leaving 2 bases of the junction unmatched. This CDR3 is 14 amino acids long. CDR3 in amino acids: CASSDYRGNTEAFF. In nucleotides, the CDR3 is TGTGCCAGCAGTGACTACAGGGGGAACACTGAAGCTTTCTTT. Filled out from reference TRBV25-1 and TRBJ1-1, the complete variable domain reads EADIYQTPRYLVIGTGKKITLECSQTMGHDKMYWYQQDPGMELHLIHYSYGVNSTEKGDLSSESTVSRIRTEHFPLTLESARPSHTSQYLCASSDYRGNTEAFFGQGTRLTVV.

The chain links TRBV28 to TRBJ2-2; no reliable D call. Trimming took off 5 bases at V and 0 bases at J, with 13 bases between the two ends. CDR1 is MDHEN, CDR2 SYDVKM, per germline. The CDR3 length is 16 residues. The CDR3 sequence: CASSPLTQSNTGELFF. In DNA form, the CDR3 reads TGTGCCAGCAGTCCCCTCACCCAATCGAACACCGGGGAGCTGTTTTTT.